The 20 T cell receptor beta chains reported below all come from one sample, sequenced in a study of shared clonotypes between healthy human individuals. Measured with immunoSEQ multiplex PCR; TCRdb has only the in-frame clones, and not every one. The sample has 170,000 or so clones; about 68% are singletons. The sequenced sample consisted of memory CD4+ T cells sorted from blood. The subset denotes: CD45RA-negative fraction. Receptors originate from a man aged 25-40 years in good health.

The chain joins TRBV11-2 to TRBJ2-1; TRBD2 matches at 8 bases. This CDR3 is built from 13 residues. The V segment lost 2 bases and the J segment 12 bases; nucleotides outside the gene matches: 6. Germline values: CDR1 SGHAT, CDR2 FQNNGV. CDR3 nucleotide sequence: TGTGCCAGCAGCTTACAGCGGGAGCTTATGCAGTTCTTC. Its translation: CASSLQRELMQFF.

This sequence joins TRBV14 and TRBJ1-2; D remains ambiguous. V was trimmed by 4 bases and J by 7 bases, leaving 10 bases between them. Germline CDR1 is SGHDN and CDR2 is FVKESK. CDR3 length equals 12 residues. The CDR3 DNA sequence: TGTGCCAGCAGCCTCCGTGAGGGTGGCTACACCTTC. Translating gives CASSLREGGYTF.

The V and J genes are TRBV2 and TRBJ2-3; no clear D gene. The CDR3 has 14 residues. The V gene's germline CDR1 is SNHLY and CDR2 FYNNEI. V was trimmed by 4 bases and J by 2 bases, leaving 10 bases between them. CDR3 loop: CASSVFQSTDTQYF. CDR3 bases: TGTGCCAGCAGTGTCTTCCAGTCCACAGATACGCAGTATTTT.

This clone was seen only once. V is TRBV7-2 and J is TRBJ2-1; 9 bases map to TRBD1. Germline V gene lookup returns CDR1 SGHTA and CDR2 FQGNSA. CDR3 length equals 16 residues. V shed 4 bases, J shed 7 bases, and the junction held 11 bases outside the gene matches. In nucleotides, the CDR3 is TGTGCCAGCAGCTCCTTAGGACAGGGGCGATGGAATGAGCAGTTCTTC. Protein product: CASSSLGQGRWNEQFF.

CDR3 region: CASSLGTGELFF. In DNA form, the CDR3 reads TGTGCCAGCAGCTTGGGCACCGGGGAGCTGTTTTTT. This chain uses TRBV7-2 with TRBJ2-2; D is uncertain. V lost 3 bases and J lost 4, with 3 bases in between. Germline V lookup: CDR1 SGHTA, CDR2 FQGNSA. This CDR3 spans 12 amino acids.

The DNA for the CDR3 is TGTGCCAGCAGCCACCTAGCGGCAGAGACCCAGTACTTC. This translates into CASSHLAAETQYF. The chain combines TRBV11-2 with TRBJ2-5; 7 nucleotides agree with TRBD2. J lost 4 bases, V lost 5 bases, and 4 bases had no gene match. The CDR3 sequence is 13 residues long. Germline V gives CDR1 SGHAT, CDR2 FQNNGV.

The chain is built from TRBV5-4 and TRBJ2-2; TRBD1 matches 12 bases. V gave up 5 bases and J gave up 5 bases; unmatched junction bases: 16. Germline CDR1 and CDR2: SGHNT and YYREEE (reference sequence). The length of the CDR3 is 19 residues. In DNA, the CDR3 is TGTGCCAGCAGGGGACAGGGGGCGGCTAGCGGGACAGGAACCGGGGAGCTGTTTTTT. Translation: CASRGQGAASGTGTGELFF.

The V gene is TRBV6-1, the J gene TRBJ1-5; D is uncertain. This CDR3 spans 14 amino acids. V lost 1 base to trimming and J lost 11 bases, with 15 bases between them. The germline V gene has CDR1 MNHNS and CDR2 SASEGT. The CDR3 loop reads CASSEVGLAGAQHF. The DNA for the CDR3 is TGTGCCAGCAGTGAAGTGGGCCTAGCGGGAGCCCAGCATTTT.

The gene calls are TRBV11-2 and TRBJ1-2; D is undetermined. CDR3 length: 13 amino acids. Trimming stripped 5 bases from V and 4 bases from J, with 11 bases between. The germline V gene has CDR1 SGHAT and CDR2 FQNNGV. CDR3 DNA: TGTGCCAGCAGCCTGTCCCCCCTCTATGGCTACACCTTC. It codes for CASSLSPLYGYTF.

This clone was seen repeatedly, ten times or more. The chain joins TRBV6-1 to TRBJ1-5; 8 bases are a match to TRBD1. From germline, CDR1 is MNHNS and CDR2 SASEGT. V trimming: 9 bases; J trimming: 4 bases; junction bases outside the gene matches: 8. The CDR3 is made up of 14 amino acids. Written as DNA, the CDR3 is TGTGCCAGTCACCAGGGGGCAGGAAATCAGCCCCAGCATTTT. Translation: CASHQGAGNQPQHF.

The chain carries TRBV6-6 and TRBJ1-3, with D unclear. The CDR3 loop spans 12 amino acids. Trimming shortened V by 6 bases and J by 8 bases, and 11 bases separated the two germline ends. CDR1 MNHNY and CDR2 SVGAGI come from the germline V gene (reference sequence). DNA of the CDR3: TGTGCCAGCAGAGGGAGGGTTGACACCATATATTTT. As protein: CASRGRVDTIYF.

This clone was detected only a few times. The chain recombines TRBV10-1 with TRBJ2-5, with TRBD1 as a possible D gene (6 bases). Germline loops: CDR1 WNHNN, CDR2 SYGVQD (reference sequence). The CDR3 contains 15 residues. Trimming shortened V by 4 bases and J by 4 bases, and 16 bases separated the two germline ends. DNA for the CDR3: TGCGCCAGCAGTGTTGGGGGCCCGGGTGGAGAGACCCAGTACTTC. As protein: CASSVGGPGGETQYF.

The rearrangement links TRBV10-1 to TRBJ1-4; 8 bases fit TRBD1. This CDR3 has 16 amino acids. V dropped 7 bases and J dropped 7; count of bases not matched to a gene: 14. Germline values: CDR1 WNHNN, CDR2 SYGVQD (reference sequence). This chain's CDR3 is CASNRKGRTGSEKLFF. The CDR3 region has the DNA TGCGCCAGCAATAGGAAAGGTAGGACAGGGTCTGAAAAACTGTTTTTT.

This clone was seen once. The genes are TRBV6-6 and TRBJ1-4, with 10 bases matching TRBD1. The CDR3 contains 14 residues. The V and J ends lost 7 bases and 11 bases, in that order; junction bases with no gene match: 10. CDR1 and CDR2 from the germline V gene are MNHNY and SVGAGI (reference sequence). CDR3 bases: TGTGCCAGCACTCCGGGACAGGGGTTGATGAAACTGTTTTTT. The encoded protein is CASTPGQGLMKLFF.

The V gene is TRBV5-1, the J gene TRBJ2-1; D is ambiguous. V was trimmed by 1 base and J by 5 bases, leaving 10 bases between them. This CDR3 comprises 14 residues. Germline V CDR1 and CDR2: SGHRS, YFSETQ. Here the CDR3 DNA reads TGCGCCAGCAGCTTGAGGTCAGCCAACAATGAGCAGTTCTTC. The encoded protein is CASSLRSANNEQFF.

As DNA, the CDR3 is TGCAGCGCCAAAACGCGAGACAAGGCCGGCAATGAGCAGTTCTTC. Protein: CSAKTRDKAGNEQFF. The chain is built from TRBV29-1 and TRBJ2-1; D remains unclear. Germline CDR1 and CDR2: SQVTM and ANQGSEA. V was pared by 7 bases and J by 6 bases, with 22 bases between. The CDR3 runs 15 residues.

The V call is TRBV28, the J call TRBJ2-5; 9 bases line up with TRBD2. This CDR3 is built from 17 residues. Trimming at V came to 7 bases and at J to 4 bases, leaving 16 bases not matched to a gene. Germline V gives CDR1 MDHEN, CDR2 SYDVKM. The CDR3 protein is CASTVRGRGRDLETQYF. In DNA, the CDR3 is TGTGCCAGCACCGTTCGGGGGCGCGGGAGGGACCTAGAGACCCAGTACTTC.

The chain recombines TRBV27 with TRBJ2-7, with 8 bases matching TRBD1. The CDR3 is 15 residues long. The trim removed 6 bases at V and 4 bases at J, leaving 11 bases unmatched. CDR1 MNHEY and CDR2 SMNVEV come from the germline V gene (reference sequence). The CDR3 is CASRRSRGLAYEQYF. CDR3 DNA sequence: TGTGCCAGCAGGCGTAGCAGGGGGCTCGCATACGAGCAGTACTTC.

The CDR3 region is CACDSSGGDTQYF. The DNA of the CDR3 is TGTGCCTGCGACAGCTCCGGGGGGGATACGCAGTATTTT. The chain has TRBV30 and TRBJ2-3, with 7 bases identical to TRBD2. CDR3 length: 13 residues. Germline CDR1 reads GTSNPN; CDR2 reads SVGIG (reference sequence). Losses at the gene ends were 6 bases for V and 6 bases for J; bases not matched to a gene: 9.

The CDR3 DNA reads as TGTGCCAGCAGTTTAAGCGGACTAGTTTTTTACGAGCAGTACTTC. Its protein is CASSLSGLVFYEQYF. The chain couples TRBV27 to TRBJ2-7; 7 nucleotides line up with TRBD2. The CDR3 covers 15 residues. After removal of 2 bases from V and 4 bases from J, the junction contained 8 bases not matched to a gene. Germline V lookup: CDR1 MNHEY, CDR2 SMNVEV (reference sequence).